This TCR beta chain is from a study of CXCR3-negative and CXCR3-positive naive CD8 T cells. Regarding the study as a whole: Both naive subsets had comparably high diversity; memory CD8+ cells much lower. The level of CXCR3 expression partially decreased after cryopreservation; the majority of assays used fresh PBMCs. TRBV-TRBJ usage matched between naive CXCR3-negative and CXCR3-positive cells but not between memory cells. A higher hydrophobicity marked the TRB CDR3s of CXCR3-positive naive cells versus CXCR3-negative naive cells.

Germline assignment: CDR1 MDHEN and CDR2 SYDVKM. The CDR3 runs to 13 residues. With respect to this clonotype: Its antigen remains unknown.

Carrying UMI labels, the TRB cDNA libraries were prepared through 5' RACE. One entry per CDR3 protein, without DNA, is what TCRdb gives after re-calling the 5' RACE reads. The sample has around 81,000 distinct CDR3 sequences; the top ten hold about 1.6%. The chain is built from TRBV28 and TRBJ1-6; TCRdb returns TRBD1, unconfirmable since there is no DNA. This receptor was identified in a human donor in good health. Some clones in this sample may be carry-over from other donors' samples. Sequenced: naive CXCR3- CD8+ T cells from blood. Documented subset: CD45RO-CCR7+CD27+CD95- naive CD8+ T cells lacking CXCR3 (TNR3-). This chain's CDR3 is CASSWDTNSPLHF.